The TCR beta chain under discussion was sequenced for a study of T cell responses to AZD1222 COVID-19 vaccine. Overall study results and limits: Vaccine-associated CD4 TCRs ranged over spike, dominating at 160-218 and 743-854. In a largely white British group with more females than males, clonal diversity was possibly underestimated. It was only after the peak T cell response that any repertoires were sampled. Spike-specific TCR repertoires showed rising breadth and depth after two AZD1222 doses.

Here immunoSEQ multiplex PCR was the method, and the copy in TCRdb shows in-frame clones only, minus some. Of approximately 160,000 clones listed, around 94% were seen once; the top ten hold around 0.9%. As for this clone: Antigen: not known.

The TCR originated in an adult in good health. The material sequenced was peripheral blood, taken on day 0 of AZD1222 vaccination.

CDR3 region: CASSGDVGLAQETQYF. Written as DNA, the CDR3 is TGTGCCAGTAGTGGAGACGTGGGACTAGCCCAAGAGACCCAGTACTTC. V and J are TRBV19 and TRBJ2-5; TRBD2 matches 9 bases. The CDR3 is made up of 16 amino acids. CDR1 and CDR2 (germline): LNHDA, SQIVND (reference sequence). With 5 bases clipped from V and 1 base from J, the junction kept 8 bases outside the gene matches.